This record covers a single T cell receptor beta chain. This sample was included in a study of cytomegalovirus exposure and HLA in healthy donors. Both 60 Vbeta primers and 13 Jbeta primers went into the PCR. The protocol was immunoSEQ multiplex PCR, while the TCRdb copy is restricted to in-frame clones and leaves out a portion. The sample has approximately 89,000 clones, about 80% seen once. Trimming took 5 bases from V and 1 from J; bases not matched to a gene: 8. The germline CDR1 and CDR2 sequences are MNHEY and SVGAGI. This CDR3 region has 15 residues. J is TRBJ2-7 and V is TRBV6-5, with TRBD1 matching 7 bases. The source of this sequence is a male donor in good health and CMV-seronegative. The sample consisted of PBMCs. The CDR3: CASSQTGQSSYEQYF. CDR3 DNA sequence: TGTGCCAGCAGTCAGACGGGACAGTCTTCCTACGAGCAGTACTTC.